This T cell receptor beta chain was found in a study of OX40 agonist ivuxolimab in advanced cancers. Libraries were prepared by immunoSEQ multiplex PCR; TCRdb keeps only in-frame clonotypes and omits some of them. This sample carries under 80,000 clones, roughly four fifths of them seen once, and the ten largest clones take more than 4.5%. This receptor was taken from an adult with an advanced solid tumor such as melanoma, head and neck, liver or kidney cancer. The sample consisted of CD4+ or CD8+ T cells sorted from blood, taken in a trial of the OX40 agonist ivuxolimab.

The CDR3 region has the DNA TGTGCCACCAGTACCTCGGGACGGCTGAACACTGAAGCTTTCTTT. As protein: CATSTSGRLNTEAFF. This chain joins TRBV15 and TRBJ1-1; weak D call: TRBD1 (5 bases). CDR3 length: 15 amino acids. The V gene lost 6 bases and the J gene lost 0 bases, with 14 bases spanning the gap. From germline, CDR1 is LNHNV and CDR2 YYDKDF (reference sequence).